This TCR beta chain was documented in a study of technical replicates of blood from several donors. Clones were read by immunoSEQ multiplex PCR, and TCRdb kept only the in-frame ones, dropping some. The repertoire holds around 65,000 clones, with about 87% as singletons. Trimming took 6 bases from V and 11 from J; bases not matched to a gene: 17. Per the germline V gene, CDR1 is SGHVS and CDR2 is FNYEAQ. This CDR3 has 16 residues. The chain combines TRBV7-6 with TRBJ2-7; 12 bases are a match to TRBD2. The sequence was collected from a human donor in good health. Some clones in this sample may be carry-over from other donors' samples. The sample comprised PBMCs. CDR3 in amino acids: CASSQTTSGGPGGEYF. The CDR3 DNA follows: TGTGCCAGCAGTCAAACCACTAGCGGGGGGCCTGGGGGTGAGTACTTC.